This T cell receptor beta chain appears in the sequencing data of a study of T cell responses to AZD1222 COVID-19 vaccine. Study results and caveats: Two doses of AZD1222 preceded a rise in Spike-specific TCR breadth and depth.

A single count supports this clone. What it binds is unknown. Data came from immunoSEQ multiplex PCR; TCRdb stores just in-frame clones and leaves some out. Of roughly 120,000 clones detected, roughly 90% appear once; the ten largest clones hold 13% to 15%. Deletions cut 3 bases from V and 2 bases from J, with 13 bases between. From germline, CDR1 is MGHRA and CDR2 YSYEKL. The CDR3 length is 15 residues. Specimen: peripheral blood, collected on day 0 of AZD1222 vaccination. This chain links TRBV4-1 with TRBJ2-5, with D possibly being TRBD1 (5 bases). The sequence was collected from an adult in good health. The CDR3 loop reads CASSHRFGAQETQYF. In DNA form, the CDR3 reads TGCGCCAGCAGCCACCGGTTTGGGGCTCAAGAGACCCAGTACTTC.